The 5 T cell receptor beta chains below come from one sample, sequenced in a study of control samples from healthy donors and cancer patients. Clones were sequenced by immunoSEQ multiplex PCR, and TCRdb holds only the in-frame ones, with some missing. The sample holds around 3,500 clones, around three quarters seen once. The sample taken for sequencing was formalin-fixed, paraffin-embedded tissue. The receptors were sampled from a female donor with melanoma.

Remarks on this clone: The same CDR3 arises from other DNA sequences in this sample as well. This chain connects TRBV5-4 to TRBJ2-2, with TRBD2 matching 11 bases. Germline trimming cut 5 bases from V and 1 base from J; bases unmatched to any gene: 4. This CDR3 region has 16 residues. Germline CDR1 SGHNT, CDR2 YYREEE (reference sequence). The CDR3 here is CASSSLAGGNTGELFF. The DNA of the CDR3 is TGTGCCAGCAGTTCCCTAGCGGGAGGGAACACCGGGGAGCTGTTTTTT.

The chain recombines TRBV7-3 with TRBJ1-1, with TRBD1 as a possible D gene (5 bases). Trimming removed 4 bases at V and 1 base at J, with 10 bases between. The CDR3 extends over 14 amino acids. Germline assignment: CDR1 SGHTA and CDR2 FQGTGA. CDR3 in DNA: TGTGCCAGCAGCTCCGCCGGGGCGAACACTGAAGCTTTCTTT. Translation gives CASSSAGANTEAFF.

The gene calls are TRBV7-9 and TRBJ1-3; D remains ambiguous. V lost 5 bases to trimming and J lost 1 base, with 18 bases between them. CDR1 is SEHNR and CDR2 is FQNEAQ in the germline V gene (reference sequence). This CDR3 is 17 amino acids long. The CDR3 nucleotides read TGTGCCAGCAGCCACCCCGTTGACGGGTCGTCTGGAAACACCATATATTTT. Translation gives CASSHPVDGSSGNTIYF.

This clone was seen just once. V and J are TRBV4-2 and TRBJ2-7, with 14 bases identical to TRBD2. The V and J ends lost 0 bases and 1 base, in that order; junction bases with no gene match: 5. This CDR3 region has 18 residues. Germline CDR1 and CDR2: LGHNA and YNFKEQ. The CDR3 spells CASSQEGLAGAISYEQYF. In nucleotides, the CDR3 is TGTGCCAGCAGCCAAGAGGGACTAGCGGGAGCAATTTCCTACGAGCAGTACTTC.

The chain couples TRBV19 to TRBJ2-2; weak D call: TRBD1 (6 bases). The CDR3 totals 13 residues. The germline V and J ends were trimmed by 6 bases and 8 bases, with 13 bases remaining between them. Germline loops: CDR1 LNHDA, CDR2 SQIVND (reference sequence). The CDR3 is CASSQQGFGELFF. The CDR3 DNA is TGTGCCAGTAGCCAACAGGGATTTGGGGAGCTGTTTTTT.